This T cell receptor (beta chain) was recovered during a study of blood T cell repertoires in COVID-19. Turning to the study itself: COVID-19 samples collected from the United States, Italy and Spain covered acute and convalescent phases. PBMCs, B-cell-depleted T cells, or T cells provided the cDNA or gDNA that made up the material.

The CDR3 loop spans 12 amino acids. Per the germline V gene, CDR1 is SNHLY and CDR2 is FYNNEI. The germline V and J ends were trimmed by 6 bases and 2 bases, with 7 bases remaining between them. In the source study's methods: Nucleated cell counts were estimated from reference gene primer amplification. Only in-frame clones appear in the TCRdb table, and some are missing; sequencing was by immunoSEQ multiplex PCR. D and trimming were read from the DNA, whereas the V and J calls and clone size are those reported in that table. In the table there are about 59,000 clones, approximately 90% of which are singletons.

The chain couples TRBV2 to TRBJ2-5; maybe TRBD1 (6 bases). The source of this sequence is a man at least 80 years old with acute or convalescent COVID-19. Sequences were obtained from peripheral blood. The CDR3: CASSRGQETQYF. CDR3 nucleotide sequence: TGTGCCAGCAGCAGGGGTCAAGAGACCCAGTACTTC.